This T cell receptor (beta chain) derives from a study of patients and donors after allogeneic stem cell transplantation (dated by TCRdb to 2020 to 2022). Measured from the cysteine to the phenylalanine, the CDR3 is 15 residues long. Only the CDR3 region is kept as DNA, spanning 45 bases read in frame from base 1. Based on the germline V gene (reference sequence), the CDR1 and CDR2 sequences are LNHNV and YYDKDF. Relative to germline, V is 0 bases shorter and J is 4 bases shorter, with 10 bases between their ends. The protocol used for the library was RT-PCR. Sequencing instrument: NextSeq 550. TCRdb reprocessed the public reads (quality trimming at Q25 with fastp, clone calling with MiXCR) and kept in-frame beta chains. A single entry per CDR3 protein holds the most common genes and DNA from its merged rows. The sample table contains around 200,000 distinct CDR3 sequences; only one count was recorded for 38% of them. 9.5% to 13% of the sample comes from the top ten.

As to this clonotype: Its antigen target is currently unknown. No base quality values were provided; no much bigger clone lies one nucleotide off.

The sequence was collected from a human donor who was either an allogeneic HSCT recipient or a stem cell or donor lymphocyte infusion donor (not recorded which). It is not recorded whose cells these are; they may come from a transplant donor. The material sequenced was blood, either unsorted or a sorted T cell fraction (not recorded which). Recombination joined TRBV15 with TRBJ1-5; the D gene is unclear. The nucleotide sequence reads as follows: TGTGCCACCAGCAGAGATAAAGGAACGAATCAGCCCCAGCATTTT. Its product reads: CATSRDKGTNQPQHF.